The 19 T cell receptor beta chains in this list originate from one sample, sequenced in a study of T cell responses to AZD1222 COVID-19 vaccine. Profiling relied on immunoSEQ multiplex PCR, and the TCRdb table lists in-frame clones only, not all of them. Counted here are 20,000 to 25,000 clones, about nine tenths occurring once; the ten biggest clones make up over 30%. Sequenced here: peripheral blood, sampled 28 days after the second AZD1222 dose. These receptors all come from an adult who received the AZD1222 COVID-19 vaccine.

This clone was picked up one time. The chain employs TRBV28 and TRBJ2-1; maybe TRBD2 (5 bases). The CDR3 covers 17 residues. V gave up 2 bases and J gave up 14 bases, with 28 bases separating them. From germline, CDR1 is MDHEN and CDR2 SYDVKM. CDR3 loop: CASSLPPGDGLQKIEFF. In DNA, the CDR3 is TGTGCCAGCAGTTTACCCCCCGGAGATGGACTCCAAAAAATAGAGTTCTTC.

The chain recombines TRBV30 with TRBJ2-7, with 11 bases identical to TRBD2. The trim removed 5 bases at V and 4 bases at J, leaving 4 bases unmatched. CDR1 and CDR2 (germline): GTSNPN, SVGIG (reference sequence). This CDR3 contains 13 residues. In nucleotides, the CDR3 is TGTGCCTGGTCCGGGACTAGCGGATACGAGCAGTACTTC. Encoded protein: CAWSGTSGYEQYF.

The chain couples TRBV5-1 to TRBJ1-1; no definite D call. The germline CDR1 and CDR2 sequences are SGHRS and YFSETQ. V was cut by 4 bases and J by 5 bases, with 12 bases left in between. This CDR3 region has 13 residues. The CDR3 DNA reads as TGCGCCAGCAGCCTAAATGCAGATACTGAAGCTTTCTTT. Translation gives CASSLNADTEAFF.

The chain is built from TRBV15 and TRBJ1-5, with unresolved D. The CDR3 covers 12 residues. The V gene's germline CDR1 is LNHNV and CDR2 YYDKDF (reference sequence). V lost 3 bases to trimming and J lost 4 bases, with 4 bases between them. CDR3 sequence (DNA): TGTGCCACCAGCAGGGGGAATCAGCCCCAGCATTTT. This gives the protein CATSRGNQPQHF.

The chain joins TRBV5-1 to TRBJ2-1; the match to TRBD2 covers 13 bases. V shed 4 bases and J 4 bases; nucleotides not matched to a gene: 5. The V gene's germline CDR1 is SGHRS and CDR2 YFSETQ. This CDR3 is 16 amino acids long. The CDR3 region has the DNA TGCGCCAGCAGCGCTACTAGCGGGAGGGTTTACAATGAGCAGTTCTTC. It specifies CASSATSGRVYNEQFF.

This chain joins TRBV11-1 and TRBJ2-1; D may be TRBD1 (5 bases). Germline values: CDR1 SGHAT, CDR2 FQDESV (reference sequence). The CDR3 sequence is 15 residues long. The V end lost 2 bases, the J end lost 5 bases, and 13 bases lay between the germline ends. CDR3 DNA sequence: TGTGCCAGCAGCTTAAGCGCCCAGGGCCACAATGAGCAGTTCTTC. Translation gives CASSLSAQGHNEQFF.

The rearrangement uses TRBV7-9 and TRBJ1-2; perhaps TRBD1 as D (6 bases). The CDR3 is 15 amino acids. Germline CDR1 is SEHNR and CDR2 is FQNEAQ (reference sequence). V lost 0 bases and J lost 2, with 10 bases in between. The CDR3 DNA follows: TGTGCCAGCAGCTTAGCGGACAGACCAAACTATGGCTACACCTTC. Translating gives CASSLADRPNYGYTF.

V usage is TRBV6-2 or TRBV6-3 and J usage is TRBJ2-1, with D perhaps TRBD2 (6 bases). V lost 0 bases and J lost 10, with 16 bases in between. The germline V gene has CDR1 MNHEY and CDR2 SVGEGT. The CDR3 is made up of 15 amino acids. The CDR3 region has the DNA TGTGCCAGCAGTTACTCGAAACCGGCGGGATGGGAGCAGTTCTTC. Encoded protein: CASSYSKPAGWEQFF.

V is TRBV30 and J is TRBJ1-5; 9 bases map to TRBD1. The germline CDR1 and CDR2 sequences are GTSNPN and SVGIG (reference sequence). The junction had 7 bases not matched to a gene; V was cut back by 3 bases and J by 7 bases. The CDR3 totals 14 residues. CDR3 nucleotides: TGTGCCTGGAGCCCCGGGACAGGGCGACAGCCCCAGCATTTT. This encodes CAWSPGTGRQPQHF. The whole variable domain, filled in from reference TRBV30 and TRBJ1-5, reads SQTIHQWPATLVQPVGSPLSLECTVEGTSNPNLYWYRQAAGRGLQLLFYSVGIGQISSEVPQNLSASRPQDRQFILSSKKLLLSDSGFYLCAWSPGTGRQPQHFGDGTRLSIL.

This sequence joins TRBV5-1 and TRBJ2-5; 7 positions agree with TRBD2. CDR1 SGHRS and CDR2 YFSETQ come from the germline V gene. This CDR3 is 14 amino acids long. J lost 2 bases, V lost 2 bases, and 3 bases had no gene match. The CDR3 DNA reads TGCGCCAGCAGCTTTTCGGGACTACAAGAGACCCAGTACTTC. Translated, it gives CASSFSGLQETQYF.

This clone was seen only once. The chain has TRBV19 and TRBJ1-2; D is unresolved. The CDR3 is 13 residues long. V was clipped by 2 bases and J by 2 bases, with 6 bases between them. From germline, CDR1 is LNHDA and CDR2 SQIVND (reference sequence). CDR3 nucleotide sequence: TGTGCCAGTAGTATAAAGACCAACTATGGCTACACCTTC. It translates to CASSIKTNYGYTF.

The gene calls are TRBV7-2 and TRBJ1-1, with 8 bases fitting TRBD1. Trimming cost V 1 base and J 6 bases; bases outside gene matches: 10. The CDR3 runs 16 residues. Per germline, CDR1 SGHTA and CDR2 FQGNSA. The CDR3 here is CASSLGSFGQGSEAFF. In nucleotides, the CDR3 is TGTGCCAGCAGCTTAGGGAGCTTCGGACAGGGCTCTGAAGCTTTCTTT.

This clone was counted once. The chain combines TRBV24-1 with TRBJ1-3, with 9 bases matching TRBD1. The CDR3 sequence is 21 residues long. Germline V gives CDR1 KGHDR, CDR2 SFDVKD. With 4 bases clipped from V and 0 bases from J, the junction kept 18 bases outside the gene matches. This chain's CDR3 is CATSELQGAVWLQPSGNTIYF. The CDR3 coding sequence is TGTGCCACCAGTGAGTTACAGGGGGCGGTGTGGCTACAGCCCTCTGGAAACACCATATATTTT.

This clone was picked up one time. The CDR3 region has the DNA TGTGCCAGCAGGCCGCCTAATTCACCCCTCCACTTT. As protein: CASRPPNSPLHF. The chain employs TRBV7-8 and TRBJ1-6; D uncertain. Germline V gene lookup returns CDR1 SGHVS and CDR2 FQNEAQ. V was trimmed by 6 bases and J by 6 bases, leaving 6 bases between them. The CDR3 covers 12 residues. Full variable domain (rest looked up from reference TRBV7-8 and TRBJ1-6): GAGVSQSPRYKVAKRGQDVALRCDPISGHVSLFWYQQALGQGPEFLTYFQNEAQLDKSGLPSDRFFAERPEGSVSTLKIQRTQQEDSAVYLCASRPPNSPLHFGNGTRLTVT.

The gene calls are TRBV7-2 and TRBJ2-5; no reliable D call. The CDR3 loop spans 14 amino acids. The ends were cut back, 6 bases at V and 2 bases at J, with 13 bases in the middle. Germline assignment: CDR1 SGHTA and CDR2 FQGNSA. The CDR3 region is CASSSGPRQETQYF. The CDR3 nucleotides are TGTGCCAGCAGTTCAGGACCGAGACAAGAGACCCAGTACTTC.

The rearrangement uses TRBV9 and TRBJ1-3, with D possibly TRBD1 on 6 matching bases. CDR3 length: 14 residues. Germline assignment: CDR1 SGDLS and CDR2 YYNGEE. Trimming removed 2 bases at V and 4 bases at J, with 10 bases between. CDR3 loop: CASSVSGEGNTIYF. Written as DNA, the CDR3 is TGTGCCAGCAGCGTTTCAGGGGAAGGAAACACCATATATTTT.

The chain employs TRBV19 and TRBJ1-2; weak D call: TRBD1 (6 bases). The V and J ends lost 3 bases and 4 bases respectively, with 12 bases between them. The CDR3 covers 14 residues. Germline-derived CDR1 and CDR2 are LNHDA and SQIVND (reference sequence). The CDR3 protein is CASSIPTGPYGYTF. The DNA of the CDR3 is TGTGCCAGTAGTATCCCGACAGGACCCTATGGCTACACCTTC.

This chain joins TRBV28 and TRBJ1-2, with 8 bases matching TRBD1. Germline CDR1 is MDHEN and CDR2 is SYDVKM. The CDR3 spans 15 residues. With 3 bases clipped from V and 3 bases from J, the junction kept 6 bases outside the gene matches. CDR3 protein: CASSFSTGADYGYTF. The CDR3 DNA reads TGTGCCAGCAGTTTCTCGACAGGGGCAGACTATGGCTACACCTTC.

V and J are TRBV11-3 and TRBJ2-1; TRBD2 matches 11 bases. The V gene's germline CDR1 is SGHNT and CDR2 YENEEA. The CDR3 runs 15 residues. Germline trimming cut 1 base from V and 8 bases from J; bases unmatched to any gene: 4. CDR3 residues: CASSLVSGRAHEQFF. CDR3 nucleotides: TGTGCCAGCAGCTTAGTTAGCGGGAGGGCCCATGAGCAGTTCTTC.